This entry lists 5 T cell receptor beta chains sequenced from one sample in a study of blood T cell repertoires in COVID-19. This table comes from immunoSEQ multiplex PCR, and its TCRdb copy is limited to in-frame clones, with some not included. This sample has 120,000 to 150,000 clones, with just under 90% found just once. Sequencing was done on a sample of peripheral blood. The source of these receptors is a woman aged 45-60 years with active or convalescent COVID-19.

CDR3 loop: CASGSPQDGGYTF. The CDR3 bases are TGTGCCAGCGGAAGCCCCCAGGATGGTGGCTACACCTTC. The chain has TRBV28 and TRBJ1-2; D uncertain. Germline loops: CDR1 MDHEN, CDR2 SYDVKM. The ends were cut back, 8 bases at V and 7 bases at J, with 17 bases in the middle. CDR3 length: 13 amino acids.

This chain uses TRBV15 with TRBJ2-1; D possibly corresponds to TRBD2 (5 bases). The germline V gene has CDR1 LNHNV and CDR2 YYDKDF (reference sequence). V was trimmed by 3 bases and J by 6 bases, leaving 12 bases between them. The CDR3 runs 14 residues. CDR3 region: CATSSGGPANEQFF. Here the CDR3 DNA reads TGTGCCACCAGCAGTGGCGGGCCGGCCAATGAGCAGTTCTTC.

In DNA form, the CDR3 reads TGTGCCAGCTCACCACCAGGAGGGGTATCAGAGACCCAGTACTTC. It codes for CASSPPGGVSETQYF. The V gene is TRBV18, the J gene TRBJ2-5, with a possible D match to TRBD2 (6 bases). Trimming shortened V by 0 bases and J by 4 bases, and 12 bases separated the two germline ends. Germline CDR1 reads KGHSH; CDR2 reads LQKENI. The CDR3 spans 15 residues.

The chain links TRBV19 to TRBJ1-5, with unresolved D. Germline loops: CDR1 LNHDA, CDR2 SQIVND (reference sequence). CDR3 length: 13 residues. With 6 bases removed from V and 3 bases from J, the gap between germline ends came to 9 bases. Here the CDR3 DNA reads TGTGCCAGTAGCAAGTCAGTCAATCAGCCCCAGCATTTT. Its translation is CASSKSVNQPQHF. The full variable domain, in which reference TRBV19 and TRBJ1-5 provide the parts outside the CDR3, is DGGITQSPKYLFRKEGQNVTLSCEQNLNHDAMYWYRQDPGQGLRLIYYSQIVNDFQKGDIAEGYSVSREKKESFPLTVTSAQKNPTAFYLCASSKSVNQPQHFGDGTRLSIL.

The chain combines TRBV25-1 with TRBJ1-2; 7 bases agree with TRBD1. Germline V gene data show CDR1 as MGHDK and CDR2 as SYGVNS. The J segment lost 4 bases and the V segment lost 4 bases, leaving 6 bases of the junction unmatched. The CDR3 loop spans 14 amino acids. CDR3 residues: CASSVGQLFYGYTF. For the CDR3, the DNA is TGTGCCAGCAGTGTGGGACAGCTATTCTATGGCTACACCTTC.